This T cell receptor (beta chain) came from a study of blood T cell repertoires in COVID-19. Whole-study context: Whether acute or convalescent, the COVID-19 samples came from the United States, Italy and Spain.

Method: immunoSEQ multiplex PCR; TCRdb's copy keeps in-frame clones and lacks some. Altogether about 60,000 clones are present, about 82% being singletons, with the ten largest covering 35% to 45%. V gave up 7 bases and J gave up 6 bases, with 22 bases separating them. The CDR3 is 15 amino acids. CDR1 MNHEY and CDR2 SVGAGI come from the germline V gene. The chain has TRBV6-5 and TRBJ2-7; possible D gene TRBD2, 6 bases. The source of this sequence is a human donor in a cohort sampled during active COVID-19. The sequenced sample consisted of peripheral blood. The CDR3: CASTKGSRGRGEQYF. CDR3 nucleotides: TGTGCCAGCACCAAAGGGAGCCGCGGGCGGGGCGAGCAGTACTTC.